The TCR beta chain described here comes from a study of T cell repertoires in cytomegalovirus infection. As for the study in general: Public TCR beta signatures were indicative of both CMV infection and a matching HLA type.

CDR3 length: 13 residues. V shed 8 bases, J shed 1 base, and the junction held 3 bases outside the gene matches. Germline CDR1 is MDHEN and CDR2 is SYDVKM. TCRdb reprocessed the reads via MiXCR and lists one record per CDR3 protein. The repertoire holds about 900,000 distinct CDR3 sequences, with 30% to 40% as singletons. General study results and limits: Summed frequency of shared TCR beta families picked out CMV carriers who also had the relevant HLA.

This clonotype was observed a few times. Antigen specificity is unknown. The sequencing here drew on cultured CD8+ T cells from PBMCs, taken from culture after CMV antigen stimulation. This sequence originates from a human donor in good health (CMV status not recorded). Some clones in this sample may be carry-over from other donors' samples. The chain joins TRBV28 to TRBJ1-1; 8 bases agree with TRBD1. The DNA for the CDR3 is TGTGCCAGCGGACAGGGAGGGAACACTGAAGCTTTCTTT. Its translation: CASGQGGNTEAFF.